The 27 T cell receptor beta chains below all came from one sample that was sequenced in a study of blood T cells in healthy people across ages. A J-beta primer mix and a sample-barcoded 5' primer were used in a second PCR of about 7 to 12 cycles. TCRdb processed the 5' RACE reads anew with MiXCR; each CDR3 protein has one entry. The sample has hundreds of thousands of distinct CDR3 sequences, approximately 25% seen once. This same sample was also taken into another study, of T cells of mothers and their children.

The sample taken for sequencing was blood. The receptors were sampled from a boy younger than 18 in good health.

CDR3 nucleotides: TGTGCCAGCACCCTAGGACCGTCTAATGAAAAACTGTTTTTT. Translation: CASTLGPSNEKLFF. This sequence joins TRBV9 and TRBJ1-4; D gene unclear. The CDR3 runs 14 residues. The V end was cut by 6 bases, the J end by 3 bases, with 12 bases between. Germline loops: CDR1 SGDLS, CDR2 YYNGEE.

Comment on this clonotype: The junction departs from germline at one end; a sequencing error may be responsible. The chain's CDR3 is CASSGRLEGTLETQYF. CDR3 nucleotides: TGTGCCAGCAGTGGTCGGTTGGAGGGGACGTTGGAGACCCAATACTTC. The chain joins TRBV2 to TRBJ2-5, with a weak D call TRBD2 (6 bases). Germline lookup yields CDR1 SNHLY and CDR2 FYNNEI. The CDR3 is 16 residues long.

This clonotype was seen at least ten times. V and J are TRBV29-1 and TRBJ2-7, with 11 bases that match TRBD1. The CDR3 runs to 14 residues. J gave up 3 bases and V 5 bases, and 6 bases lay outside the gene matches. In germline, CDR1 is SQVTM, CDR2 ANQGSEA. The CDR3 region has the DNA TGCAGCGTTCGGACCGGGACAGGGGGCTACGAGCAGTACTTC. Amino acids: CSVRTGTGGYEQYF.

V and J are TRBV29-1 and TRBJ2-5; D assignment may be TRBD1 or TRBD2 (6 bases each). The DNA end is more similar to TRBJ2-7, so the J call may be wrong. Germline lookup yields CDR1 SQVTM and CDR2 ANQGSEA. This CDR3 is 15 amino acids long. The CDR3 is CSVERLARGNYEQYF. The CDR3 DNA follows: TGCAGCGTTGAACGGCTAGCGAGGGGGAACTACGAGCAGTACTTC.

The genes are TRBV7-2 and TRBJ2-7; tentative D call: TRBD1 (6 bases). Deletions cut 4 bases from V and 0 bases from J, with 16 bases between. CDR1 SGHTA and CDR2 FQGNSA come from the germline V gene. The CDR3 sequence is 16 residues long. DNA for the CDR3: TGTGCCAGCAGCTCCCCAGGGACATATTACTCCTACGAGCAGTACTTC. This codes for CASSSPGTYYSYEQYF.

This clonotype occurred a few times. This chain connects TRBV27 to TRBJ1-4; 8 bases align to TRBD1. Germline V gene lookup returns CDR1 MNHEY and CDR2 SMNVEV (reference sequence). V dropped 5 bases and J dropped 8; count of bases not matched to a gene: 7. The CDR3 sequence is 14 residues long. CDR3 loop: CASSVRTGSEKLFF. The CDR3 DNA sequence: TGTGCCAGCAGTGTAAGGACAGGGAGCGAAAAACTGTTTTTT.

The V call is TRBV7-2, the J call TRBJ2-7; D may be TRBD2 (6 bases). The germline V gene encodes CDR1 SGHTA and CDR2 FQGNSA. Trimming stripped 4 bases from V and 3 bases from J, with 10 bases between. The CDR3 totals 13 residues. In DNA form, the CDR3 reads TGTGCCAGCAGCTCAAGGGACTTCTACGAGCAGTACTTC. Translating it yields CASSSRDFYEQYF. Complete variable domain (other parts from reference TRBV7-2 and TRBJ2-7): GAGVSQSPSNKVTEKGKDVELRCDPISGHTALYWYRQSLGQGLEFLIYFQGNSAPDKSGLPSDRFSAERTGGSVSTLTIQRTQQEDSAVYLCASSSRDFYEQYFGPGTRLTVT.

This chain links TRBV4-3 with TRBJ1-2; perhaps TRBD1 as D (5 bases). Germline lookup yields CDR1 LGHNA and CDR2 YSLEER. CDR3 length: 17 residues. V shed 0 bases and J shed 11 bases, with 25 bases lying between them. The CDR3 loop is CASSQEPGHVVNRGYTF. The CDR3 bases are TGCGCCAGCAGCCAAGAGCCCGGACACGTAGTAAACCGTGGTTACACCTTC.

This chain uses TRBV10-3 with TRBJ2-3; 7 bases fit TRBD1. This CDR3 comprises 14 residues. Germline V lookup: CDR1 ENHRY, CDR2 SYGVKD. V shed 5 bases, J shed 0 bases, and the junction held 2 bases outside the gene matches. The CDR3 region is CAISQGGSTDTQYF. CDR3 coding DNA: TGTGCCATCAGTCAAGGGGGCAGCACAGATACGCAGTATTTT.

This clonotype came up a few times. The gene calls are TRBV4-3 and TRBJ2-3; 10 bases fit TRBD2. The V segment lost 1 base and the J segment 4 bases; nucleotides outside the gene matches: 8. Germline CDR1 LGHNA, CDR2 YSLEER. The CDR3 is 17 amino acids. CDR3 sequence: CASSQAPLAGLADTQYF. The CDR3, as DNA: TGCGCCAGCAGCCAAGCCCCACTAGCGGGGTTGGCAGATACGCAGTATTTT.

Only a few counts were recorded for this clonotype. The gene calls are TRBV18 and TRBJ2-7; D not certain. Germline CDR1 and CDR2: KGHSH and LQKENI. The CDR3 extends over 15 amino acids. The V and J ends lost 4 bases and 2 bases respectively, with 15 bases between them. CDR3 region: CASSLTGAGPYEQYF. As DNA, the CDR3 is TGTGCCAGCTCACTAACCGGAGCAGGACCCTACGAGCAGTACTTC.

CDR3 bases: TGCGCCAGCAGCTTGGGGTTGAATCCAGGTGACTATGGCTACACCTTC. The encoded protein is CASSLGLNPGDYGYTF. The J gene is TRBJ1-2, the V gene TRBV5-1; D is ambiguous. The CDR3 loop spans 16 amino acids. The germline V gene encodes CDR1 SGHRS and CDR2 YFSETQ. V was shortened by 0 bases and J by 3 bases, with 15 bases between the two germline ends.

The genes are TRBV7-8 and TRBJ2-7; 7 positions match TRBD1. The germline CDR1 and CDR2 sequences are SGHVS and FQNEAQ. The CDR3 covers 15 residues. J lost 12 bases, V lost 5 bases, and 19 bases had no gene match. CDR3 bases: TGTGCCAGCAGCACCTACCGGGACAGAGATCTACGAGGGTACTTC. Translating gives CASSTYRDRDLRGYF.

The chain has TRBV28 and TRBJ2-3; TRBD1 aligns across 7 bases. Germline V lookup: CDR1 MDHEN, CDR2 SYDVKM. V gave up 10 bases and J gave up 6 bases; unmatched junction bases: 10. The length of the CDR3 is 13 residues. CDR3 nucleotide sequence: TGTGCCACCTCAGAAAAGGACAGGGATACGCAGTATTTT. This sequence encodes CATSEKDRDTQYF. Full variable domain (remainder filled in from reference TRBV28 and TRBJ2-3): DVKVTQSSRYLVKRTGEKVFLECVQDMDHENMFWYRQDPGLGLRLIYFSYDVKMKEKGDIPEGYSVSREKKERFSLILESASTNQTSMYLCATSEKDRDTQYFGPGTRLTVL.

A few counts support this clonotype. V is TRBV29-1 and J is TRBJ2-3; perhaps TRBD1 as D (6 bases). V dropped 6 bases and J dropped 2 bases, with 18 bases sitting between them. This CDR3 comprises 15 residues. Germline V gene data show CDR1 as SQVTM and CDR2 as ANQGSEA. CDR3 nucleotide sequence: TGCAGCGTCGTGGTACAGGGTGTTATCACAGATACGCAGTATTTT. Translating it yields CSVVVQGVITDTQYF.

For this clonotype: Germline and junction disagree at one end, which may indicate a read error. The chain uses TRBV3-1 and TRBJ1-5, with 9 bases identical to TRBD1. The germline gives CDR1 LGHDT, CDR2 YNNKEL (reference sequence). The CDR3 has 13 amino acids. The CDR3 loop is CASSDRGKGPLHF. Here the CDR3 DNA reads TGTGCCAGCAGCGACAGGGGGAAGGGGCCCCTGCATTTT.

The CDR3 reads CASSTTGLSSGNTIYF. CDR3 bases: TGTGCCAGCAGCACGACAGGGCTAAGCTCTGGAAACACCATATATTTT. The chain has TRBV7-8 and TRBJ1-3; TRBD1 matches 7 bases. CDR1 is SGHVS, CDR2 FQNEAQ, per germline. The CDR3 consists of 16 residues. Losses at the gene ends were 5 bases for V and 0 bases for J; bases not matched to a gene: 7.

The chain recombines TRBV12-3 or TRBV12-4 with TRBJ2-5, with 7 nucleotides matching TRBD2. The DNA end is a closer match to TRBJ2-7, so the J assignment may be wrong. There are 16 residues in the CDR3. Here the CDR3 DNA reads TGTGCCAGCAGTTTAAATGGGCGGGAGCGTCGGTACGAGCAGTACGTC. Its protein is CASSLNGRERRYEQYV.

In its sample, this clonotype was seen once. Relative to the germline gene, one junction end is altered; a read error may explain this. CDR3 DNA: TGTGCCAGCAGCCCAGGGGTTTCTAATGGCCACACCTTC. Translated: CASSPGVSNGHTF. The chain has TRBV7-2 and TRBJ1-2, with a weak D call TRBD1 (6 bases). The CDR3 length is 13 residues. CDR1 is SGHTA, CDR2 FQGNSA, per germline.

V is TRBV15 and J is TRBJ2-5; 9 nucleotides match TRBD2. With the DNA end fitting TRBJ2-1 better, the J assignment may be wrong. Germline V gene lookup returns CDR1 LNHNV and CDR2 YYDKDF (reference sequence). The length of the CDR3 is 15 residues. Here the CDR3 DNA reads TGTGCCACCAGCCCGCGGACTAGCGTCTACAATGAGCAGTTCTTC. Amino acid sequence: CATSPRTSVYNEQFF.

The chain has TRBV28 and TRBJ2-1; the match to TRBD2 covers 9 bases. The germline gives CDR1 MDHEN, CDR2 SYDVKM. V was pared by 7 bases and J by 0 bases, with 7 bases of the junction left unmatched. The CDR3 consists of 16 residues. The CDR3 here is CASTERGASSYNEQFF. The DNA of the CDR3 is TGTGCCAGCACCGAGCGGGGGGCCAGCTCCTACAATGAGCAGTTCTTC.

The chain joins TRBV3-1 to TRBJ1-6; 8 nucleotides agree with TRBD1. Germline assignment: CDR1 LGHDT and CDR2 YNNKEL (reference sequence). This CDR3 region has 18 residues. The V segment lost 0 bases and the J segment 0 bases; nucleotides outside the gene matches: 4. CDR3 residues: CASSQEYGQGSYNSPLHF. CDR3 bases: TGTGCCAGCAGCCAAGAGTACGGACAGGGCTCCTATAATTCACCCCTCCACTTT. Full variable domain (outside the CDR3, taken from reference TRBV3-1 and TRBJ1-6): DTAVSQTPKYLVTQMGNDKSIKCEQNLGHDTMYWYKQDSKKFLKIMFSYNNKELIINETVPNRFSPKSPDKAHLNLHINSLELGDSAVYFCASSQEYGQGSYNSPLHFGNGTRLTVT.

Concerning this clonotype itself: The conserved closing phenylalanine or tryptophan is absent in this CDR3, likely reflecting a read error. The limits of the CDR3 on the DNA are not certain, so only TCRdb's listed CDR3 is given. The CDR3 sequence is CASSGQGVP. This chain uses TRBV6-5 with TRBJ1-4; the table's D call of TRBD1 was not tested on the DNA. The CDR3 is 9 residues long, ends included. The germline gives CDR1 MNHEY, CDR2 SVGAGI.

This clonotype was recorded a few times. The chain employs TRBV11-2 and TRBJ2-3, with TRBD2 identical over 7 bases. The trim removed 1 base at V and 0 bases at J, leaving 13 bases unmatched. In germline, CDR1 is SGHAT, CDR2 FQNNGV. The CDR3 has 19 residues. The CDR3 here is CASSLVGLPAGPSTDTQYF. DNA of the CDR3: TGTGCCAGCAGCTTAGTGGGCCTGCCAGCGGGGCCTAGCACAGATACGCAGTATTTT.

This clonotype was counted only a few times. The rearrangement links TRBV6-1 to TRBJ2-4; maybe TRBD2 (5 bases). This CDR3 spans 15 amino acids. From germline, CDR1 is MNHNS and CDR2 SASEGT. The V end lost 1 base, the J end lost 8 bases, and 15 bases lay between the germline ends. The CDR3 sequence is CASSEEPGKPDIQYF. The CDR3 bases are TGTGCCAGCAGTGAAGAACCGGGGAAGCCGGACATTCAGTACTTC.

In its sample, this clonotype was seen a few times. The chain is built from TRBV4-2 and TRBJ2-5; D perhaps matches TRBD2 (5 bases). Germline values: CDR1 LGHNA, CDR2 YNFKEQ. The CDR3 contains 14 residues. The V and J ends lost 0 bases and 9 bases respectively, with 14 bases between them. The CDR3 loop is CASSQDITSRAQYF. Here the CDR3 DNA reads TGTGCCAGCAGCCAAGATATCACATCGCGGGCCCAGTACTTC.

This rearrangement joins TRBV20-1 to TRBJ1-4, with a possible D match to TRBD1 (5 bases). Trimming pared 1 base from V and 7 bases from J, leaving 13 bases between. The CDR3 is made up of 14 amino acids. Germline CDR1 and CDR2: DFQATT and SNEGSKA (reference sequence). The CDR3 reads CSARGTAGGEKLFF. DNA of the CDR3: TGCAGTGCTAGAGGGACTGCTGGGGGTGAAAAACTGTTTTTT.